This entry features one T cell receptor beta chain sequence. The sample originates from a study of T cell responses to AZD1222 COVID-19 vaccine. Here immunoSEQ multiplex PCR was the method, and the copy in TCRdb shows in-frame clones only, minus some. The sample has 95,000 to 150,000 clones; roughly 90% are singletons. CDR3 length equals 14 residues. Between the trimmed V and J ends, which lost 7 bases and 1 base, there was a span of 13 bases. Germline loops: CDR1 MDHEN, CDR2 SYDVKM. J is TRBJ1-1 and V is TRBV28; D gene uncertain. The clonotype was recovered from an adult in good health. The sample here was peripheral blood, taken on day 0 of AZD1222 vaccination. CDR3 sequence reads: CASTRPGSNTEAFF. Here the CDR3 DNA reads TGTGCCAGCACCCGCCCGGGCTCGAACACTGAAGCTTTCTTT.